The 29 T cell receptor beta chains in this list originate from one sample, sequenced in a study of a mutant IDH1 vaccine in newly diagnosed glioma. Sequencing used immunoSEQ multiplex PCR; TCRdb keeps in-frame clones, though not all of them. The sample gives approximately 54,000 clones, approximately 78% of which show up once; around 18% is in the top ten. Described time point: baseline, week 1 (first vaccination visit). The treatment denotes: pre-vaccination baseline after standard-of-care therapy. The sequencing used PBMCs, collected from a glioma patient treated with radiotherapy, temozolomide or both. The receptors originated from a man aged 18 to 29 with glioma.

This clone has a single count. The genes are TRBV5-1 and TRBJ2-1; 8 bases map to TRBD1. CDR1 is SGHRS and CDR2 is YFSETQ in the germline V gene. J lost 7 bases, V lost 5 bases, and 11 bases had no gene match. CDR3 length: 15 residues. The CDR3 nucleotides read TGCGCCAGCAGTTGGGGGCAGGGGGCGCGGAATGAGCAGTTCTTC. It translates to CASSWGQGARNEQFF.

The CDR3 region has the DNA TGTGCCAGCTCACCACTGGACGTTGGGAACACTGAAGCTTTCTTT. Encoded protein: CASSPLDVGNTEAFF. V is TRBV18 and J is TRBJ1-1, with D uncertain. The V end was cut by 1 base, the J end by 1 base, with 10 bases between. The CDR3 covers 15 residues. The germline CDR1 and CDR2 sequences are KGHSH and LQKENI.

The chain is built from TRBV11-2 and TRBJ2-7; weak D call: TRBD1 (5 bases). Germline lookup yields CDR1 SGHAT and CDR2 FQNNGV. V lost 6 bases and J 1 base, leaving 7 bases between the germline ends. There are 12 residues in the CDR3. DNA for the CDR3: TGTGCCAGCAGGGACATGTCCTACGAGCAGTACTTC. Translated: CASRDMSYEQYF.

The gene calls are TRBV5-8 and TRBJ2-5; a possible D gene is TRBD1 (6 bases). The CDR3 is made up of 15 amino acids. Germline V gene sequence: CDR1 SGHTS, CDR2 YDEGEE. Trimming took 3 bases from V and 1 from J, leaving 13 bases between them. The CDR3: CASSSIQGGQETQYF. Written as DNA, the CDR3 is TGTGCCAGCAGCTCCATACAAGGGGGCCAAGAGACCCAGTACTTC.

This clone has more than one count but fewer than ten. This chain links TRBV10-3 with TRBJ1-1; 8 bases fit TRBD1. V shed 10 bases and J 1 base; nucleotides not matched to a gene: 11. The CDR3 runs to 15 residues. Germline assignment: CDR1 ENHRY and CDR2 SYGVKD. The DNA of the CDR3 is TGTGCCACCAAACCTAGTGACAGGGGGAACACTGAAGCTTTCTTT. This codes for CATKPSDRGNTEAFF.

This clone has just a few counts. This chain joins TRBV4-3 and TRBJ2-2; D gene unclear. The CDR3 is 14 residues long. The germline gives CDR1 LGHNA, CDR2 YSLEER. V gave up 1 base and J gave up 7 bases, with 10 bases separating them. CDR3: CASSQADGGGELFF. The CDR3 DNA sequence: TGCGCCAGCAGCCAAGCCGACGGCGGCGGGGAGCTGTTTTTT.

This chain connects TRBV4-3 to TRBJ1-4, with TRBD1 identical over 8 bases. J lost 4 bases, V lost 0 bases, and 4 bases had no gene match. CDR1 LGHNA and CDR2 YSLEER come from the germline V gene. The CDR3 spans 16 residues. The CDR3, as DNA: TGCGCCAGCAGCCAAGATTCTGGACAGGGTAATGAAAAACTGTTTTTT. It specifies CASSQDSGQGNEKLFF.

The chain has TRBV19 and TRBJ1-2; tentative D call: TRBD1 (6 bases). Deletions cut 3 bases from V and 0 bases from J, with 14 bases between. The CDR3 has 16 amino acids. Germline V gene lookup returns CDR1 LNHDA and CDR2 SQIVND (reference sequence). The CDR3 here is CASSIPDRITNYGYTF. The CDR3 DNA follows: TGTGCCAGTAGTATTCCAGACAGGATTACTAACTATGGCTACACCTTC.

The chain combines TRBV11-3 with TRBJ2-5, with TRBD1 matching over 9 bases. The CDR3 sequence is 16 residues long. V trimming: 1 base; J trimming: 5 bases; junction bases outside the gene matches: 8. CDR1 SGHNT and CDR2 YENEEA come from the germline V gene. The CDR3 spells CASSLGPRQGEETQYF. In nucleotides, the CDR3 is TGTGCCAGCAGCTTAGGACCACGACAGGGGGAGGAGACCCAGTACTTC.

V usage is TRBV7-8 and J usage is TRBJ2-1; 9 bases align to TRBD1. With V trimmed by 1 base and J by 4 bases, 2 bases remained unmatched. The CDR3 runs to 15 residues. Germline loops: CDR1 SGHVS, CDR2 FQNEAQ. The CDR3 spells CASSLGGQGYNEQFF. The CDR3 region has the DNA TGTGCCAGCAGCTTAGGGGGACAGGGTTACAATGAGCAGTTCTTC.

J is TRBJ2-1 and V is TRBV7-9; D perhaps matches TRBD1 (6 bases). Germline V gives CDR1 SEHNR, CDR2 FQNEAQ (reference sequence). Deletions cut 4 bases from V and 1 base from J, with 17 bases between. The CDR3 spans 17 residues. CDR3 bases: TGTGCCAGCAGCTCGTCCTACAGGGAAATGTCCTACAATGAGCAGTTCTTC. The encoded protein is CASSSSYREMSYNEQFF.

CDR3 region: CASSVRLLSYEQYF. The CDR3, as DNA: TGTGCCAGTAGTGTCCGGCTACTTTCCTACGAGCAGTACTTC. This chain connects TRBV19 to TRBJ2-7; unclear D gene. CDR3 length equals 14 residues. Germline V gene data show CDR1 as LNHDA and CDR2 as SQIVND (reference sequence). With 5 bases removed from V and 1 base from J, the gap between germline ends came to 12 bases. Supplemented by reference TRBV19 and TRBJ2-7, the full variable domain reads DGGITQSPKYLFRKEGQNVTLSCEQNLNHDAMYWYRQDPGQGLRLIYYSQIVNDFQKGDIAEGYSVSREKKESFPLTVTSAQKNPTAFYLCASSVRLLSYEQYFGPGTRLTVT.

The chain recombines TRBV6-5 with TRBJ1-6; the D gene is possibly TRBD1 (5 bases). Germline V gene lookup returns CDR1 MNHEY and CDR2 SVGAGI. Trimming cost V 6 bases and J 5 bases, with 11 bases left between them. CDR3 size: 14 residues. The CDR3 DNA reads TGTGCCAGCAGATTGACAGTTAATAATTCACCCCTCCACTTT. It codes for CASRLTVNNSPLHF.

The chain links TRBV4-3 to TRBJ1-1; the D is unclear. Germline values: CDR1 LGHNA, CDR2 YSLEER. The V and J ends lost 1 base and 0 bases respectively, with 6 bases between them. This CDR3 region has 14 residues. The CDR3 loop reads CASSQGILNTEAFF. The CDR3 DNA sequence: TGCGCCAGCAGCCAAGGGATCTTGAACACTGAAGCTTTCTTT.

V is TRBV7-9 and J is TRBJ1-4; D is perhaps TRBD1 (5 bases). This CDR3 contains 15 residues. Germline V CDR1 and CDR2: SEHNR, FQNEAQ (reference sequence). The germline V and J ends were trimmed by 3 bases and 8 bases, with 16 bases remaining between them. CDR3 bases: TGTGCCAGCAGCTTCATTAGGGGACTCGAAGAAAAACTGTTTTTT. This translates into CASSFIRGLEEKLFF.

The gene calls are TRBV30 and TRBJ1-4; D call uncertain. CDR3 length: 15 amino acids. V lost 1 base, J lost 5 bases, and 14 bases lay in between. Looked up from germline, CDR1 is GTSNPN and CDR2 is SVGIG (reference sequence). The chain's CDR3 is CAWSANGVRNEKLFF. As DNA, the CDR3 is TGTGCCTGGAGTGCCAACGGGGTTCGGAATGAAAAACTGTTTTTT.

This clone was counted between two and nine times. The J gene is TRBJ1-5, the V gene TRBV5-6, with D perhaps matching TRBD1 (5 bases). The CDR3 length is 15 residues. V shed 0 bases and J shed 3 bases, with 10 bases lying between them. CDR1 is SGHDT, CDR2 YYEEEE, per germline. The CDR3 is CASSLGQGPNQPQHF. The CDR3 DNA is TGTGCCAGCAGCTTGGGCCAGGGCCCCAATCAGCCCCAGCATTTT. The full variable domain, with the rest looked up from reference TRBV5-6 and TRBJ1-5, is DAGVTQSPTHLIKTRGQQVTLRCSPKSGHDTVSWYQQALGQGPQFIFQYYEEEERQRGNFPDRFSGHQFPNYSSELNVNALLLGDSALYLCASSLGQGPNQPQHFGDGTRLSIL.

J is TRBJ1-4 and V is TRBV18, with D maybe TRBD1 (5 bases). The CDR3 sequence is 14 residues long. Deletions cut 4 bases from V and 4 bases from J, with 10 bases between. CDR1 is KGHSH, CDR2 LQKENI, per germline. The CDR3 DNA follows: TGTGCCAGCTCACGGGGGACCGTTAATGAAAAACTGTTTTTT. Amino acids: CASSRGTVNEKLFF.

This clone showed up just a few times. The rearrangement joins TRBV30 to TRBJ1-4; D is uncertain. CDR1 and CDR2 (germline): GTSNPN, SVGIG (reference sequence). The CDR3 has 14 residues. The V and J ends lost 0 bases and 0 bases respectively, with 5 bases between them. CDR3 residues: CAWSVSATNEKLFF. In nucleotides, the CDR3 is TGTGCCTGGAGTGTTAGTGCAACTAATGAAAAACTGTTTTTT.

The gene calls are TRBV18 and TRBJ1-2; D uncertain. Germline V gene sequence: CDR1 KGHSH, CDR2 LQKENI. Trimming stripped 3 bases from V and 4 bases from J, with 9 bases between. This CDR3 spans 13 amino acids. The CDR3 coding sequence is TGTGCCAGCTCACCTCTTGACGTCTATGGCTACACCTTC. Translated, it gives CASSPLDVYGYTF.

The chain has TRBV2 and TRBJ2-7, with D hard to call. Germline-derived CDR1 and CDR2 are SNHLY and FYNNEI. V lost 7 bases and J lost 3, with 4 bases in between. The CDR3 covers 10 residues. The CDR3 region is CASTGYEQYF. CDR3 in DNA: TGTGCCAGCACGGGCTACGAGCAGTACTTC.

This chain uses TRBV5-8 with TRBJ2-7; no definite D call. Looked up from germline, CDR1 is SGHTS and CDR2 is YDEGEE. V was cut by 5 bases and J by 6 bases, with 18 bases left in between. The CDR3 spans 14 residues. The CDR3 nucleotides read TGTGCCAGCAGATCCCGAGCCAGCTTGGGCGAGCAGTACTTC. It yields the protein CASRSRASLGEQYF.

The rearrangement links TRBV2 to TRBJ1-5; maybe TRBD1 (5 bases). The CDR3 runs to 10 residues. V was pared by 9 bases and J by 12 bases, with 12 bases between. Germline V gives CDR1 SNHLY, CDR2 FYNNEI. The CDR3 is CARQTGGQHF. CDR3 DNA: TGTGCCAGACAGACGGGGGGCCAGCATTTT.

J is TRBJ2-7 and V is TRBV9; 10 nucleotides line up with TRBD1. CDR3 length: 15 residues. CDR1 is SGDLS, CDR2 YYNGEE, per germline. J gave up 5 bases and V 0 bases, and 5 bases lay outside the gene matches. This CDR3 reads CASSVVGTGEDEQYF. The CDR3 DNA reads TGTGCCAGCAGCGTAGTCGGGACAGGGGAGGACGAGCAGTACTTC.

The chain recombines TRBV11-2 with TRBJ2-2; D is possibly TRBD1 (6 bases). V was clipped by 3 bases and J by 4 bases, with 15 bases between them. The CDR3 covers 16 residues. Germline CDR1 reads SGHAT; CDR2 reads FQNNGV. DNA for the CDR3: TGTGCCAGCAGCTTGCAGGGGTTCTCCCCCACCGGGGAGCTGTTTTTT. Its protein is CASSLQGFSPTGELFF.

The chain carries TRBV19 and TRBJ1-1; no clear D gene. Germline V lookup: CDR1 LNHDA, CDR2 SQIVND (reference sequence). CDR3 length equals 14 residues. Trimming took off 4 bases at V and 2 bases at J, with 11 bases between the two ends. The CDR3, as DNA: TGTGCCAGTAGTAATAACATAGGAAACACTGAAGCTTTCTTT. Amino acid sequence: CASSNNIGNTEAFF.

Comments on this clone: Other DNA sequences from this sample encode an identical CDR3 as well. The chain carries TRBV18 and TRBJ1-1; D ambiguous. There are 13 residues in the CDR3. The germline CDR1 and CDR2 sequences are KGHSH and LQKENI. Trimming pared 2 bases from V and 0 bases from J, leaving 4 bases between. CDR3 region: CASSPGVNTEAFF. The CDR3 nucleotides are TGTGCCAGCTCACCAGGGGTGAACACTGAAGCTTTCTTT.

This chain joins TRBV5-1 and TRBJ1-2; D gene uncertain. The CDR3 contains 14 residues. Germline CDR1 and CDR2: SGHRS and YFSETQ. V shed 6 bases and J shed 0 bases, with 12 bases lying between them. The CDR3 DNA follows: TGCGCCAGCAACGACGACGGTCCTAACTATGGCTACACCTTC. It yields the protein CASNDDGPNYGYTF.

V gene TRBV29-1 combines with J gene TRBJ2-4; the match to TRBD2 covers 9 bases. The trim removed 1 base at V and 3 bases at J, leaving 13 bases unmatched. Per germline, CDR1 SQVTM and CDR2 ANQGSEA. CDR3 length equals 18 residues. CDR3 bases: TGCAGCGTTGAAGGGGCGGGAGGGCCGGTTGTGGGCAAAAACATTCAGTACTTC. Residues: CSVEGAGGPVVGKNIQYF.